The 27 T cell receptor beta chains below come from one sample, sequenced in a study of blood T cell repertoires in COVID-19. Clones were read by immunoSEQ multiplex PCR, and TCRdb kept only the in-frame ones, dropping some. The table shows about 39,000 clones, with roughly 84% occurring only once. The material sequenced was peripheral blood. These receptors all stem from a man in his fifties or sixties with active or convalescent COVID-19.

The genes are TRBV11-2 and TRBJ1-2, with 9 nucleotides matching TRBD1. The germline CDR1 and CDR2 sequences are SGHAT and FQNNGV. Trimming removed 2 bases from V and 8 bases from J; junction bases left unmatched: 9. The CDR3 extends over 15 amino acids. The CDR3 sequence is CASSLRSGQGYGYTF. The CDR3, as DNA: TGTGCCAGCAGCTTAAGGTCGGGACAGGGATACGGCTACACCTTC.

The V and J genes are TRBV5-1 and TRBJ2-3; 7 nucleotides match TRBD2. The CDR3 is made up of 16 amino acids. Germline assignment: CDR1 SGHRS and CDR2 YFSETQ. After removal of 0 bases from V and 4 bases from J, the junction contained 8 bases not matched to a gene. CDR3 nucleotide sequence: TGCGCCAGCAGCTTGGCCCCTCGGGCGGGAGCAGATACGCAGTATTTT. It codes for CASSLAPRAGADTQYF.

This clone has just one count. The DNA of the CDR3 is TGTGCCAGCAGCTTTTCTCGGGATGAGCAGTTCTTC. It is translated as CASSFSRDEQFF. V is TRBV11-2 and J is TRBJ2-1; D is unclear. CDR3 length: 12 amino acids. Per germline, CDR1 SGHAT and CDR2 FQNNGV. Trimming left V 3 bases short and J 8 bases short, with 8 bases between.

The CDR3 reads CASSLEGAALRTDTQYF. The CDR3 region has the DNA TGTGCCAGCTCCCTCGAGGGTGCGGCCCTGAGGACAGATACGCAGTATTTT. The rearrangement uses TRBV18 and TRBJ2-3; D is possibly TRBD2 (5 bases). Trimming shortened V by 6 bases and J by 3 bases, and 22 bases separated the two germline ends. The CDR3 consists of 17 residues. Germline V gene sequence: CDR1 KGHSH, CDR2 LQKENI.

The genes are TRBV3-1 (or the pseudogene TRBV3-2) and TRBJ1-1; D is unresolved. Trimming left V 0 bases short and J 5 bases short, with 13 bases between. This CDR3 contains 15 residues. The germline CDR1 and CDR2 sequences are LGHDT and YNNKEL (reference sequence). CDR3: CASSQDAGWRTEAFF. CDR3 in DNA: TGTGCCAGCAGCCAAGACGCCGGGTGGAGGACTGAAGCTTTCTTT.

This clone has a handful of counts. This chain uses TRBV10-2 with TRBJ2-2; D possibly corresponds to TRBD2 (6 bases). This CDR3 is built from 16 residues. CDR1 WSHSY and CDR2 SAAADI come from the germline V gene. The V end lost 2 bases, the J end lost 0 bases, and 10 bases lay between the germline ends. DNA of the CDR3: TGCGCCAGCAGTGAGGTGGGGGGTGCGAACACCGGGGAGCTGTTTTTT. Translated: CASSEVGGANTGELFF.

This clone has more than one count but fewer than ten. The CDR3 protein is CATSSKTGFNTEAFF. DNA of the CDR3: TGTGCCACCAGCAGCAAGACAGGGTTTAACACTGAAGCTTTCTTT. V is TRBV15 and J is TRBJ1-1, with TRBD1 identical over 7 bases. Trimming took 3 bases from V and 2 from J; bases not matched to a gene: 6. CDR1 is LNHNV and CDR2 is YYDKDF in the germline V gene (reference sequence). This CDR3 region has 15 residues.

The rearrangement joins TRBV9 to TRBJ2-1, with 9 bases that match TRBD2. Germline CDR1 is SGDLS and CDR2 is YYNGEE. The trim removed 4 bases at V and 2 bases at J, leaving 10 bases unmatched. The CDR3 is made up of 17 amino acids. CDR3 sequence (DNA): TGTGCCAGCAGCCGATTCCTTAGCGGGGGCCCCTACAATGAGCAGTTCTTC. This gives the protein CASSRFLSGGPYNEQFF.

The chain carries TRBV10-3 and TRBJ1-6, with 7 bases fitting TRBD1. The germline gives CDR1 ENHRY, CDR2 SYGVKD. The CDR3 is 16 residues long. V shed 2 bases and J 7 bases; nucleotides not matched to a gene: 8. The CDR3 bases are TGTGCCATCAGTGAGAATTCCGGGACAGCCAATTCACCCCTCCACTTT. As protein: CAISENSGTANSPLHF.

The chain couples TRBV6-5 to TRBJ1-4; D uncertain. With 0 bases removed from V and 0 bases from J, the gap between germline ends came to 5 bases. The germline V gene encodes CDR1 MNHEY and CDR2 SVGAGI. This CDR3 is 15 amino acids long. Written as DNA, the CDR3 is TGTGCCAGCAGTTACTCGGCAACAACTAATGAAAAACTGTTTTTT. Translated, it gives CASSYSATTNEKLFF.

The rearrangement joins TRBV5-8 to TRBJ2-7; D is ambiguous. V lost 0 bases to trimming and J lost 3 bases, with 10 bases between them. The CDR3 runs 14 residues. Germline V CDR1 and CDR2: SGHTS, YDEGEE. The CDR3 DNA is TGTGCCAGCAGCTTGGGACATCTGGTCTACGAGCAGTACTTC. It yields the protein CASSLGHLVYEQYF.

The CDR3 loop is CASTAGGGNQETQYF. The CDR3 bases are TGTGCCAGCACCGCTGGCGGGGGGAACCAAGAGACCCAGTACTTC. This chain uses TRBV6-5 with TRBJ2-5; TRBD2 matches at 8 bases. The CDR3 totals 15 residues. V lost 7 bases and J lost 0; bases outside the gene matches: 7. Germline CDR1 reads MNHEY; CDR2 reads SVGAGI.

The chain links TRBV28 to TRBJ2-7, with D possibly TRBD1 on 5 matching bases. Trimming took 3 bases from V and 0 from J, leaving 15 bases between them. CDR3 length equals 16 residues. Germline V gene lookup returns CDR1 MDHEN and CDR2 SYDVKM. The CDR3, as DNA: TGTGCCAGCAGTTTCAGGTTGGACACCCTCTCCTACGAGCAGTACTTC. Amino acids: CASSFRLDTLSYEQYF. Full variable domain (missing parts from reference TRBV28 and TRBJ2-7): DVKVTQSSRYLVKRTGEKVFLECVQDMDHENMFWYRQDPGLGLRLIYFSYDVKMKEKGDIPEGYSVSREKKERFSLILESASTNQTSMYLCASSFRLDTLSYEQYFGPGTRLTVT.

This chain uses TRBV5-4 with TRBJ2-7; 12 bases align to TRBD1. This CDR3 region has 15 residues. The junction had 5 bases not matched to a gene; V was cut back by 4 bases and J by 3 bases. The germline V gene encodes CDR1 SGHNT and CDR2 YYREEE (reference sequence). The CDR3 nucleotides are TGTGCCAGCAGCGTAGGGACAGGGGGCCTCTACGAGCAGTACTTC. This gives the protein CASSVGTGGLYEQYF.

This rearrangement joins TRBV5-4 to TRBJ1-1; D perhaps matches TRBD1 (6 bases). The germline V and J ends were trimmed by 2 bases and 4 bases, with 15 bases remaining between them. Germline-derived CDR1 and CDR2 are SGHNT and YYREEE (reference sequence). This CDR3 has 15 amino acids. CDR3 in amino acids: CASSFARTGPTEAFF. The CDR3 nucleotides read TGTGCCAGCAGCTTCGCCCGAACAGGGCCCACTGAAGCTTTCTTT.

Here the CDR3 DNA reads TGTGCCAGCAGTTTCGAAGGGGATTCGACTAATGAAAAACTGTTTTTT. Amino acids: CASSFEGDSTNEKLFF. The chain carries TRBV28 and TRBJ1-4; D is possibly TRBD1 (5 bases). This CDR3 region has 16 residues. V gave up 3 bases and J gave up 2 bases, with 13 bases separating them. The germline V gene encodes CDR1 MDHEN and CDR2 SYDVKM.

This chain links TRBV7-7 with TRBJ2-5, with 9 bases lining up with TRBD1. This CDR3 has 15 amino acids. Germline CDR1 and CDR2: SSHAT and FNYEAQ (reference sequence). Trimming removed 5 bases from V and 5 bases from J; junction bases left unmatched: 9. CDR3 DNA sequence: TGTGCCAGCAGCGCTGGGACAGGGATTCGGGAGACCCAGTACTTC. Its protein product is CASSAGTGIRETQYF. The variable domain in full, completed from reference TRBV7-7 and TRBJ2-5, reads GAGVSQSPRYKVTKRGQDVTLRCDPISSHATLYWYQQALGQGPEFLTYFNYEAQPDKSGLPSDRFSAERPEGSISTLTIQRTEQRDSAMYRCASSAGTGIRETQYFGPGTRLLVL.

The rearrangement joins TRBV19 to TRBJ1-2; 7 nucleotides agree with TRBD1. CDR1 and CDR2 (germline): LNHDA, SQIVND (reference sequence). The CDR3 is made up of 13 amino acids. V lost 7 bases, J lost 2 bases, and 4 bases stayed unmatched. In nucleotides, the CDR3 is TGTGCCAGTAAGGCCAGGGGGAACTATGGCTACACCTTC. Residues: CASKARGNYGYTF.

The genes are TRBV5-6 and TRBJ2-5, with D uncertain. Trimming cost V 4 bases and J 2 bases, with 12 bases left between them. In germline, CDR1 is SGHDT, CDR2 YYEEEE. This CDR3 contains 14 residues. The CDR3: CASSPQTAQETQYF. The CDR3 bases are TGTGCCAGCAGCCCACAAACAGCACAAGAGACCCAGTACTTC.

This sequence joins TRBV7-9 and TRBJ1-6; 9 bases fit TRBD1. V lost 4 bases to trimming and J lost 3 bases; unmatched junction nucleotides: 4. The CDR3 covers 16 residues. Germline lookup yields CDR1 SEHNR and CDR2 FQNEAQ (reference sequence). This chain's CDR3 is CASSSQDRGYNSPLHF. CDR3 nucleotides: TGTGCCAGCAGCTCGCAGGACAGGGGCTATAATTCACCCCTCCACTTT.

The chain recombines TRBV19 with TRBJ1-5; 10 bases are a match to TRBD1. Germline trimming cut 9 bases from V and 1 base from J; bases unmatched to any gene: 18. The germline V gene encodes CDR1 LNHDA and CDR2 SQIVND (reference sequence). The CDR3 totals 19 residues. The CDR3 bases are TGTGCCAGCACCTCCCTTCCGGGACAGGGGCTTACGAGCAATCAGCCCCAGCATTTT. It encodes CASTSLPGQGLTSNQPQHF.

CDR3 in DNA: TGTGCCAGCAGCTTGGGACAGGGTGTGAATGAGCAGTTCTTC. Protein: CASSLGQGVNEQFF. The V and J genes are TRBV11-3 and TRBJ2-1, with 9 bases aligning to TRBD1. Germline-derived CDR1 and CDR2 are SGHNT and YENEEA. V trimming: 3 bases; J trimming: 7 bases; junction bases outside the gene matches: 4. This CDR3 region has 14 residues.

The gene calls are TRBV7-8 and TRBJ1-2, with D perhaps TRBD1 (5 bases). CDR1 is SGHVS, CDR2 FQNEAQ, per germline. V lost 2 bases and J lost 7, with 11 bases in between. The CDR3 extends over 13 amino acids. The CDR3 loop reads CASSLTGEAGYTF. DNA of the CDR3: TGTGCCAGCAGCTTAACAGGAGAAGCTGGCTACACCTTC.

V usage is TRBV5-1 and J usage is TRBJ2-5, with D perhaps matching TRBD2 (6 bases). Germline values: CDR1 SGHRS, CDR2 YFSETQ. CDR3 size: 14 residues. The V gene lost 4 bases and the J gene lost 1 base, with 11 bases spanning the gap. The CDR3 bases are TGCGCCAGCAGCCTCACTAGCCTCCAAGAGACCCAGTACTTC. Residues: CASSLTSLQETQYF.

This chain links TRBV18 with TRBJ1-2; unclear D gene. V shed 6 bases and J shed 8 bases, with 13 bases lying between them. Germline CDR1 KGHSH, CDR2 LQKENI. This CDR3 comprises 12 residues. CDR3 in amino acids: CASSRDTVGYTF. CDR3 coding DNA: TGTGCCAGCTCCCGTGACACGGTCGGCTACACCTTC.

The genes are TRBV7-2 and TRBJ1-4; D unresolved. Trimming left V 1 base short and J 5 bases short, with 8 bases between. Germline CDR1 and CDR2: SGHTA and FQGNSA. The CDR3 spans 14 residues. CDR3: CASSLEHANEKLFF. CDR3 bases: TGTGCCAGCAGCTTAGAACATGCCAATGAAAAACTGTTTTTT.

This chain links TRBV3-1 (or the pseudogene TRBV3-2) with TRBJ2-2, with 11 nucleotides matching TRBD1. Germline loops: CDR1 LGHDT, CDR2 YNNKEL (reference sequence). The V and J ends lost 2 bases and 7 bases, in that order; junction bases with no gene match: 3. This CDR3 spans 15 amino acids. The CDR3 DNA follows: TGTGCCAGCAGCCAACAGGGGACAGGGGGCGGGGAGCTGTTTTTT. Translating gives CASSQQGTGGGELFF.